This T cell receptor beta chain comes out of a study of blood T cell repertoires in COVID-19. Study overall: The United States, Italy and Spain were the sources of the acute and convalescent COVID-19 samples. In each case, the material was cDNA or gDNA derived from T cells, B-cell-depleted T cells, or PBMCs.

The CDR3 has 14 amino acids. The J segment lost 3 bases and the V segment lost 5 bases, leaving 1 base of the junction unmatched. Germline V gives CDR1 MDHEN, CDR2 SYDVKM. In the authors' methods: Using reference gene primer amplification, nucleated cell counts were estimated. Sequencing was performed with immunoSEQ multiplex PCR; in TCRdb, only in-frame clones are kept and a portion is missing. V, J and clone size are those of that table, while D and trimming were read from the DNA. The sample lists 95,000 to 120,000 clones; about 84% were seen once. Sequencing was carried out using peripheral blood. The chain has TRBV28 and TRBJ2-2; 9 positions agree with TRBD1. The receptor was derived from a man between 45 and 60 years old with acute or convalescent COVID-19. The CDR3 nucleotides read TGTGCCAGCAGTAGGACAGGGGACACCGGGGAGCTGTTTTTT. As protein: CASSRTGDTGELFF. The full variable domain, its missing parts supplied by reference TRBV28 and TRBJ2-2, is DVKVTQSSRYLVKRTGEKVFLECVQDMDHENMFWYRQDPGLGLRLIYFSYDVKMKEKGDIPEGYSVSREKKERFSLILESASTNQTSMYLCASSRTGDTGELFFGEGSRLTVL.